This is a list of T cell receptor beta chains from one sample in a study of tumor-infiltrating lymphocytes in primary liver carcinoma. Each CDR3 protein gets one entry after TCRdb re-called the multiplex PCR reads with MiXCR. The table lists under 130,000 distinct CDR3 sequences, around 80% of them singletons. The sequenced sample was liver tumor tissue from sampling region 3. The receptors derive from a man aged 35 to 55 with primary liver carcinoma and hepatitis B virus infection. The CDR3 runs from the conserved cysteine through the conserved F or W. Fields, in order: V gene, J gene, D gene, clone size, CDR3 protein, CDR3 DNA. A D gene is named only where the DNA matches it firmly. Clone size is given for some rows only: seen once, a few or many times, or a class if the clone is expanded.

TRBV11-2	TRBJ1-2	TRBD1	NA	CASSAGQGQRYGYTF	TGTGCCAGCAGCGCGGGACAGGGTCAGAGGTATGGCTACACCTTC
TRBV11-2	TRBJ1-1	NA	many	CASSSGGFRVLNTEAFF	TGTGCCAGCAGCTCGGGGGGTTTCCGGGTCCTGAACACTGAAGCTTTCTTT
TRBV11-2	TRBJ2-5	TRBD2	NA	CASSASLTSGSREIQYF	TGTGCCAGCAGCGCCTCGTTGACTAGCGGGAGTAGGGAGATCCAGTACTTC
TRBV20-1	TRBJ2-1	TRBD2	few	CSARVAGGVTGLFF	TGCAGTGCTAGAGTGGCGGGAGGCGTGACTGGGCTGTTCTTC
TRBV29-1	TRBJ2-6	NA	NA	CSIAGLEANVLTF	TGCAGCATAGCAGGGCTTGAGGCCAACGTCCTGACTTTC
TRBV28	TRBJ1-2	TRBD1	many	CASRAGTGARDGYTF	TGTGCCAGCAGGGCCGGGACAGGGGCGCGTGATGGCTACACCTTC
TRBV5-5	TRBJ2-3	TRBD2	NA	CTSNPTGTSGSGDTQYF	TGTACCAGCAACCCGACCGGGACTAGCGGGAGTGGAGATACGCAGTATTTT
TRBV4-2	TRBJ2-2	NA	NA	CASRQDPSENTGELFF	TGTGCCAGCAGGCAAGATCCTAGCGAGAATACCGGGGAGTTGTTTTTT
TRBV10-3	TRBJ2-3	NA	NA	CATRGGPSELQYF	TGTGCCACCAGAGGTGGTCCTAGCGAGTTGCAGTATTTT
TRBV7-8	TRBJ1-2	NA	NA	CASSLRTGTSYGYTF	TGTGCCAGCAGCCTCCGGACCGGGACATCCTATGGCTACACCTTC
TRBV10-3	TRBJ2-2	NA	NA	CAIRKNTGEMFF	TGTGCCATCCGAAAAAATACCGGGGAGATGTTTTTT
TRBV2	TRBJ1-4	NA	NA	CASGDRGASNEKLFF	TGTGCCAGCGGTGACCGGGGGGCATCTAATGAAAAACTGTTTTTT
TRBV11-1	TRBJ2-7	NA	once	CASRGKRSYDQYF	TGTGCCAGTAGGGGGAAGCGATCCTACGACCAATACTTC
TRBV4-3	TRBJ2-1	NA	NA	CTNSQFPPPADNEQFF	TGCACCAACAGCCAATTCCCCCCCCCTGCGGACAATGAGCAGTTCTTC
TRBV4-3	TRBJ1-2	TRBD1	once	CASCQDYRQGRIYGYTF	TGCGCCAGCTGTCAGGATTATCGACAGGGGCGGATCTATGGCTACACCTTC
TRBV6-1	TRBJ1-5	NA	NA	CASSGERIQSQHF	TGTGCCAGCAGTGGGGAGCGCATTCAGTCCCAGCATTTT
TRBV5-6	TRBJ2-7	TRBD2	NA	CASSFPGLANKQYF	TGTGCCAGCAGCTTCCCGGGACTAGCAAACAAGCAGTACTTC
TRBV11-2	TRBJ2-7	NA	NA	CASSSKRNSYEQYF	TGTGCCAGCAGCTCTAAAAGGAACTCTTATGAGCAGTACTTC
TRBV6-2/TRBV6-3	TRBJ2-1	NA	NA	CASRTRGRSEQFF	TGTGCCAGCAGGACTAGGGGGAGGTCTGAACAGTTCTTC
TRBV6-1	TRBJ2-3	NA	NA	CANSEGLGTDAQYF	TGTGCCAACAGTGAAGGACTAGGGACAGATGCGCAGTATTTT
TRBV14	TRBJ2-7	TRBD2	NA	CASSHTSGLAGASYEHYF	TGTGCCAGCAGCCATACGTCTGGACTTGCGGGAGCATCCTACGAGCACTACTTC
TRBV29-1	TRBJ2-5	TRBD2	NA	CSVEVTGGPGEIQYF	TGCAGCGTTGAAGTTACGGGAGGGCCTGGTGAGATCCAGTACTTC